This T cell receptor (beta chain) was recovered during a study of blood T cell repertoires in COVID-19. Across the study: Samples representing acute and convalescent COVID-19 were sourced from the United States, Italy and Spain.

Produced via immunoSEQ multiplex PCR; TCRdb's table is partial and in-frame only. The sample lists roughly 170,000 clones; 70% to 90% were seen once. Germline lookup yields CDR1 SGDLS and CDR2 YYNGEE. V shed 4 bases and J 5 bases; nucleotides not matched to a gene: 5. This CDR3 has 14 residues. The sequence was collected from a man aged 35 to 55 who had recovered from COVID-19. The chain joins TRBV9 to TRBJ2-5; 10 nucleotides agree with TRBD1. The sequenced sample was peripheral blood. Here the CDR3 reads CASSRDRGPETQYF. CDR3 nucleotides: TGTGCCAGCAGCCGGGACAGGGGTCCGGAGACCCAGTACTTC.